A selection of T cell receptor beta chains follows, all from one sample in a study of cytomegalovirus exposure and HLA in healthy donors. The table came from immunoSEQ multiplex PCR; TCRdb's copy has only in-frame clones and leaves some out. The table includes approximately 100,000 clones, 75% detected once. The sequenced sample consisted of PBMCs. The source is a male donor in good health and CMV-seropositive. The CDR3 runs from the conserved cysteine through the conserved F or W. D genes are given only for firm matches. Clone size is shown for a subset of rows, as once, few, many or a class of expanded clone.

J,size,D,V,DNA,CDR3
TRBJ1-2,.,TRBD1,TRBV7-2,TGTGCCAGCAGCTTATACGTGGGGACAGAATTTAACTATGGCTACACCTTC,CASSLYVGTEFNYGYTF
TRBJ1-2,.,.,TRBV5-6,TGTGCCAGCAGCTTTTCATCCGGGAGGGCATATGGCTACACCTTC,CASSFSSGRAYGYTF
TRBJ1-6,.,.,TRBV30,TGTGCCTGGACCCAGGGGAATAATTCACCCCTCCACTTT,CAWTQGNNSPLHF
TRBJ2-7,.,.,TRBV6-1,TGTGCCAGCAGAGGCAGACAGAACCCCTCCTACGAGCAGTACTTC,CASRGRQNPSYEQYF
TRBJ2-7,.,TRBD2,TRBV28,TGTGCCAGCACTAGCGGGAGCCACGAGCAGTACTTC,CASTSGSHEQYF
TRBJ2-7,.,TRBD1,TRBV27,TGTGCCAGCAGTTCAGGGGGATCTGGGTACGAGCAGTACTTC,CASSSGGSGYEQYF
TRBJ1-1,.,.,TRBV19,TGTGCCAGTAGTATAGGGGGCTTCACTGAAGCTTTCTTT,CASSIGGFTEAFF
TRBJ2-3,.,TRBD1,TRBV28,TGTGCCAGCAGTTCCCCGGGACAGGGTACAGATACGCAGTATTTT,CASSSPGQGTDTQYF
TRBJ1-5,once,.,TRBV30,TGTGCCTGGGGACTGTTTAGCAATCAGCCCCAGCATTTT,CAWGLFSNQPQHF
TRBJ2-4,.,.,TRBV9,TGTGCCAGCAGCCGGGTGGCAAGCAAAAACATTCAGTACTTC,CASSRVASKNIQYF
TRBJ2-1,.,.,TRBV6-5,TGTGCCAGCAGTTACTCGGGGCGGGGAACTTACAATGAGCAGTTCTTC,CASSYSGRGTYNEQFF
TRBJ2-1,.,TRBD2,TRBV2,TGTGCCAGCAGCGGGACTAGCGGGTCCTACAATGAGCAGTTCTTC,CASSGTSGSYNEQFF
TRBJ2-1,.,TRBD2,TRBV23-1,TGCGCCAGCAGTCAATCCCACCGGGGGGGGAATGAGCAGTTCTTC,CASSQSHRGGNEQFF
TRBJ2-7,.,TRBD2,TRBV5-4,TGTGCCAGCAGCTTGCGAATAGCGGGGGGGCCTGGGTACGAGCAGTACTTC,CASSLRIAGGPGYEQYF
TRBJ2-7,.,.,TRBV4-1,TGCGCCAGCAGCCTCCTGGATCCTTATGGGGGGGGCTCTTACGAGCAGTACTTC,CASSLLDPYGGGSYEQYF
TRBJ2-1,.,.,TRBV18,TGTGCCAGCTCACCCCCCGGGGGAGGCAATGAGCAGTTCTTC,CASSPPGGGNEQFF
TRBJ1-1,few,.,TRBV6-4,TGTGCCAGCAGTGACGGGGAGACTGAAGCTTTCTTT,CASSDGETEAFF
TRBJ2-2,.,.,TRBV5-1,TGCGCCAGCAGCCTCCAACCGGGGTCTGACACCGGGGAGCTGTTTTTT,CASSLQPGSDTGELFF
TRBJ2-7,.,.,TRBV5-4,TGTGCCAGCAGCTCGAGCTCCTACGAGCAGTACTTC,CASSSSSYEQYF
TRBJ1-4,.,TRBD1,TRBV4-3,TGCGCCAGCAGCCGCAGGCAGGGGGTTGTGGAACTGTTTTTT,CASSRRQGVVELFF
TRBJ1-5,.,.,TRBV2,TGTGCCAGCAGGCCTAGGATTTACCAGCCCCAGCATTTT,CASRPRIYQPQHF
TRBJ1-4,few,.,TRBV25-1,TGTGCCAGCAGTGCCGGGATCGCGTATCCAGCCGAAAAACTGTTTTTT,CASSAGIAYPAEKLFF
TRBJ2-3,.,TRBD2,TRBV5-6,TGTGCCAGCAGCGGAGGACTAGCGGGAGCCGCAGATACGCAGTATTTT,CASSGGLAGAADTQYF
TRBJ1-2,.,TRBD1,TRBV6-1,TGTGCCAGTAGAGACAGGGGGAGAGGGAATGGCTACACCTTC,CASRDRGRGNGYTF
TRBJ2-3,.,.,TRBV27,TGTGCCAGCAGTCAGGACATTTTAGATACGCAGTATTTT,CASSQDILDTQYF
TRBJ2-6,.,TRBD1,TRBV29-1,TGCAGCGTCCCGACAGGGGGCTGGTCTGGGGCCAACGTCCTGACTTTC,CSVPTGGWSGANVLTF
TRBJ1-5,.,TRBD1,TRBV7-2,TGTGCCAGCAGCACAGACAGGGGGCAGCCCCAGCATTTT,CASSTDRGQPQHF
TRBJ2-1,.,.,TRBV6-5,TGTGCCAGCAGTTACGGGCAGGGGCCCCTCTATGAGCAGTTCTTC,CASSYGQGPLYEQFF
TRBJ1-3,.,TRBD1,TRBV11-2,TGTGCCAGCAGCTCGACAGGGGGAAGGGGAAACACCATATATTTT,CASSSTGGRGNTIYF
TRBJ2-6,.,TRBD2,TRBV18,TGTGCCAGCCGACTAGCGGCTGGGGCCAACGTCCTGACTTTC,CASRLAAGANVLTF
TRBJ1-3,once,.,TRBV7-9,TGTGCCAGCAGCTTACAGGGTAAAGACACCATATATTTT,CASSLQGKDTIYF
TRBJ1-2,.,TRBD1,TRBV5-1,TGCGCCAGCAGCTTGACAGGGGCGGGCAGGGGGCTCGGCTACACCTTC,CASSLTGAGRGLGYTF
TRBJ1-5,few,TRBD1,TRBV9,TGTGCCAGCAGCGCCGGAGACAGGGGAAATCAGCCCCAGCATTTT,CASSAGDRGNQPQHF
TRBJ2-1,few,.,TRBV28,TGTGCCAGCAGTTTAACGGTCTCCTACAATGAGCAGTTCTTC,CASSLTVSYNEQFF
TRBJ2-1,few,.,TRBV19,TGTGCCAGTAGTATAGGGCCCTCCAGTGGGGGGTACAATGAGCAGTTCTTC,CASSIGPSSGGYNEQFF
TRBJ1-5,few,.,TRBV7-9,TGTGCCAGCAGTGGGGCAGTTGACAATCAGCCCCAGAATTTT,CASSGAVDNQPQNF
TRBJ1-4,.,.,TRBV29-1,TGCAGCGTTCTCTCCACTAATGAAAAACTGTTTTTT,CSVLSTNEKLFF
TRBJ2-7,.,TRBD1,TRBV29-1,TGCAGCGTTCTACCACCCCTGGGACAGGGCGAATACGAGCAGTACTTC,CSVLPPLGQGEYEQYF
TRBJ2-3,.,TRBD1,TRBV5-1,TGCGCCAGCAGCTCAGGACAGGGAGGCACAGATACGCAGTATTTT,CASSSGQGGTDTQYF
TRBJ1-3,.,.,TRBV6-5,TGTGCCAGCACCCTACGAGGAGGTTCTGGAAACACCATATATTTT,CASTLRGGSGNTIYF
TRBJ1-1,once,.,TRBV27,TGTGCCAGCAGTGCGCAGGCAGGTCACATGAACACTGAAGCTTTCTTT,CASSAQAGHMNTEAFF
TRBJ1-1,.,TRBD1,TRBV5-1,TGCGCCAGCAACGACAGGGGGCGGAACACTGAAGCTTTCTTT,CASNDRGRNTEAFF
TRBJ2-2,.,.,TRBV27,TGTGCCAGCAACAGGGTCCCGGGGACCGGGGAGCTGTTTTTT,CASNRVPGTGELFF